A selection of T cell receptor beta chains follows, all from one sample in a study of T cell responses to AZD1222 COVID-19 vaccine. The method was immunoSEQ multiplex PCR; TCRdb's version includes in-frame clones alone and lacks a portion of them. In the table there are roughly 200,000 clones, about 93% of which are singletons. The input for sequencing was peripheral blood, taken on day 0 of MenACWY control vaccination. The receptors were gathered from an adult in good health. The CDR3 runs from the conserved cysteine through the conserved F or W. Each record gives: J gene, V gene, clone size, D gene, CDR3 DNA, CDR3 protein. D genes are given only for firm matches. A clone size is listed for some rows: how often the clone was seen (once, few, many), or a class if it is expanded.

TRBJ2-7	TRBV2	.	.	TGTGCCAGTAGTGACACTAATCCTTCCGAGCAGTACTTC	CASSDTNPSEQYF
TRBJ2-2	TRBV7-7	.	.	TGTGCCAGCAGCTTGAGCAGGGACACCGGGGAGCTGTTTTTT	CASSLSRDTGELFF
TRBJ1-1	TRBV5-1	once	.	TGCGCCAGCACCCCCGGCGGGGGGAACACTGAAGCTTTCTTT	CASTPGGGNTEAFF
TRBJ1-2	TRBV5-1	.	TRBD1	TGCGCCAGCAGCTCGGACAGGGTTAACTATGGCTACACCTTC	CASSSDRVNYGYTF
TRBJ1-1	TRBV5-1	.	.	TGCGCCAGCAGCTTGGGGGGGCCCGGAGGTGAAGCTTTCTTT	CASSLGGPGGEAFF
TRBJ2-3	TRBV7-9	.	.	TGTGCCAGCAGCTTACGGGGGGCGGCAGATACGCAGTATTTT	CASSLRGAADTQYF
TRBJ2-2	TRBV5-1	few	.	TGCGCCAGCAGACCACCGGGGACCGCAACCGGGGAGCTGTTTTTT	CASRPPGTATGELFF
TRBJ1-3	TRBV5-1	.	TRBD1	TGCGCCAGCAGCTTGGAAGGGGACAGATCTGGAAACACCATATATTTT	CASSLEGDRSGNTIYF
TRBJ1-5	TRBV19	.	TRBD1	TGTGCCAGTACCCGGCAGGGGGGGAATCAGCCCCAGCATTTT	CASTRQGGNQPQHF
TRBJ1-3	TRBV18	.	.	TGTGCCAGCTCACCAAACAGGGATCCCTCTGGAAACACCATATATTTT	CASSPNRDPSGNTIYF
TRBJ1-2	TRBV19	once	TRBD1	TGTGCCAGCAGGACAGGGGGCCCATCTAACTATGGCTACACCTTC	CASRTGGPSNYGYTF
TRBJ2-7	TRBV18	.	TRBD1	TGTGCCAGCTCACCAAGGGGGCAGGGCTCTGGGGAGCAGTACTTC	CASSPRGQGSGEQYF
TRBJ1-5	TRBV5-3	.	TRBD1	TGTGCCAGAAGCATCCGGGACAGGGTCAATCAGCCCCAGCATTTT	CARSIRDRVNQPQHF
TRBJ1-1	TRBV4-1	.	.	TGCGCCAGCAGCCTACAACAGGGTCGGCACACTGAAGCTTTCTTT	CASSLQQGRHTEAFF
TRBJ2-7	TRBV27	.	.	TGTGCCAGCAGTCACGTTGGGAGCTCCTACGAGCAGTACTTC	CASSHVGSSYEQYF
TRBJ1-1	TRBV7-6	.	.	TGTGCCAGCAGCTTAGGGACAGCGAACACTGAAGCTTTCTTT	CASSLGTANTEAFF
TRBJ1-1	TRBV28	few	.	TGTGCCAGCATCACAGTTAGCCAGTTCACTGAAGCTTTCTTT	CASITVSQFTEAFF
TRBJ2-4	TRBV27	.	.	TGTGCCAGCAGAGAATGGGGGTCTGGGGCCAAAAACATTCAGTACTTC	CASREWGSGAKNIQYF
TRBJ2-1	TRBV19	.	.	TGTGCCAGTAGTACGGAATACAATGAGCAGTTCTTC	CASSTEYNEQFF
TRBJ1-2	TRBV2	.	.	TGTGCCAGCTCCTGGACCTATGGCTACACCTTC	CASSWTYGYTF
TRBJ2-1	TRBV5-1	.	.	TGCGCCAGCGGCCAGGGGCTGGGTACTTACAATGAGCAGTTCTTC	CASGQGLGTYNEQFF
TRBJ1-4	TRBV12-3/TRBV12-4	.	.	TGTGCCAGCAGTTTAGCATTCAGCCGGGCGTTTTTT	CASSLAFSRAFF
TRBJ1-2	TRBV20-1	.	.	TGCAGTGCTAGCCAGGGTCGGGGCTACACCTTC	CSASQGRGYTF
TRBJ1-5	TRBV2	.	.	TGTGCCAGCAGTATACAAGCAGCCCGGAATCAGCCCCAGCATTTT	CASSIQAARNQPQHF
TRBJ1-4	TRBV29-1	.	.	TGCAGCGCCCGAGGTAGAGCTAATGAAAAACTGTTTTTT	CSARGRANEKLFF
TRBJ1-3	TRBV7-2	.	.	TGTGCCAGCAGCTTAGTTACAGGTCGAACTGGAAACACCATATATTTT	CASSLVTGRTGNTIYF
TRBJ1-4	TRBV6-6	once	TRBD1	TGTGCCAGCAGCGCGGGACAGGGGAATGAAAAACTGTTTTTT	CASSAGQGNEKLFF
TRBJ2-5	TRBV5-1	.	.	TGCGCCAGCAGCTCCCCACCGGTGTCGGGGATCGAGACCCAGTACTTC	CASSSPPVSGIETQYF
TRBJ1-2	TRBV7-6	.	.	TGTGCCAGCAGCTTGGGGTCCCCTGGTGGCTACACCTTC	CASSLGSPGGYTF
TRBJ2-2	TRBV5-5	.	.	TGTGCCAGCAGCTTGGGCGGTGAGGGGACAACGAACACCGGGGAGCTGTTTTTT	CASSLGGEGTTNTGELFF
TRBJ1-5	TRBV18	few	TRBD1	TGTGCCAGCTCTCCCGGGACAGGGGCCAATCAGCCCCAGCATTTT	CASSPGTGANQPQHF
TRBJ2-2	TRBV27	few	.	TGTGCCAGCAGTTTATTCCCTGATAGGGAGGACACCGGGGAGCTGTTTTTT	CASSLFPDREDTGELFF
TRBJ1-6	TRBV5-1	.	TRBD1	TGCGCCAGCAGCCCCGGGACAGGGCCGAATTCACCCCTCCACTTT	CASSPGTGPNSPLHF
TRBJ1-5	TRBV3-1/TRBV3-2	few	.	TGTGCCAGCAGCCAAGATCCGGGTCCCCAGCATTTT	CASSQDPGPQHF
TRBJ2-5	TRBV5-1	.	.	TGCGCCAGCAGCTTGGAATACGAGGGAGAGACCCAGTACTTC	CASSLEYEGETQYF
TRBJ2-1	TRBV2	.	.	TGTGCCTCAAATGGGCAGGGTATTAGTGAGCAGTTCTTC	CASNGQGISEQFF
TRBJ2-5	TRBV7-2	.	TRBD2	TGTGCCAGCAGTGGCGTAGGACTAGCGGGGGCCCAAGAGACCCAGTACTTC	CASSGVGLAGAQETQYF
TRBJ2-3	TRBV5-1	.	TRBD2	TGCGCCAGCAGCTTGGGGGGACTAGCGGACACAGATACGCAGTATTTT	CASSLGGLADTDTQYF
TRBJ1-1	TRBV10-1	.	.	TGCGCCAGCAGGGGTGACACTGAAGCTTTCTTT	CASRGDTEAFF
TRBJ1-5	TRBV6-1	.	.	TGTGCCAGCAGTGAATCCGATCGTCAGCCCCAGCATTTT	CASSESDRQPQHF
TRBJ2-7	TRBV11-2	.	TRBD1	TGTGCCAGCAGCTATTGGACAGGGGCTCCCTACGAGCAGTACTTC	CASSYWTGAPYEQYF
TRBJ2-7	TRBV5-1	.	TRBD1	TGCGCCAGCAGCACCGGACAGGGGGCGGGGAAGTACTTC	CASSTGQGAGKYF
TRBJ1-3	TRBV6-5	.	.	TGTGCCAGCAGTTACGGGGGGGCCCGGTCAGGAAACACCATATATTTT	CASSYGGARSGNTIYF
TRBJ1-2	TRBV5-8	.	.	TGTGCCAGCAGGCAGACAGGCGCTAACTATGGCTACACCTTC	CASRQTGANYGYTF
TRBJ2-3	TRBV5-1	.	TRBD2	TGCGCCAGCAGCTGGGGGACTAGCGGGGTGACAGATACGCAGTATTTT	CASSWGTSGVTDTQYF
TRBJ2-1	TRBV5-6	.	.	TGTGCCAGCAGCTTGTTGGACTCCTCCTCCTACAATGAGCAGTTCTTC	CASSLLDSSSYNEQFF
TRBJ1-6	TRBV6-5	.	.	TGTGCCAGCAGCTATACCAGGGAAACACCCCTCCACTTT	CASSYTRETPLHF
TRBJ1-6	TRBV13	.	TRBD1	TGTGCCAGCACCAGACAGGGAGATTATTCACCCCTCCACTTT	CASTRQGDYSPLHF
TRBJ2-3	TRBV27	.	TRBD1	TGTGCCAGCAGTTTCCCAGGGGGTACGCAGTATTTT	CASSFPGGTQYF
TRBJ1-5	TRBV19	.	TRBD1	TGTGCCAGCGACAGGGATAGGGATCAGCCCCAGCATTTT	CASDRDRDQPQHF
TRBJ2-3	TRBV5-6	.	.	TGTGCCAGCAGCTTGTTGTCCGGGGGAGATACGCAGTATTTT	CASSLLSGGDTQYF
TRBJ1-3	TRBV5-6	.	.	TGTGCCAGCAGCTCAACCTTCGGGGTACTAAACACCATATATTTT	CASSSTFGVLNTIYF
TRBJ2-7	TRBV5-5	.	.	TGTGCCAGCAGCCCCCGGAGGAGCTACGAGCAGTACTTC	CASSPRRSYEQYF
TRBJ1-1	TRBV12-3/TRBV12-4	.	.	TGTGCCAGCAGTTTAGGGGTGGTATTTGAAGCTTTCTTT	CASSLGVVFEAFF
TRBJ1-2	TRBV6-5	.	.	TGTGCCAGCAGTTACAGGGGGGTCTATGGCTACACCTTC	CASSYRGVYGYTF
TRBJ2-1	TRBV11-2	.	TRBD2	TGTGCCAGCAGCGTCGGGGGGGCCAGGGATGAGCAGTTCTTC	CASSVGGARDEQFF
TRBJ1-2	TRBV30	.	.	TGTGCCAGGAGTGAGTTGTACGGCTACACCTTC	CARSELYGYTF
TRBJ1-1	TRBV6-5	.	.	TGTGCCAGCGGTCAGAGCAACACTGAAGCTTTCTTT	CASGQSNTEAFF
TRBJ2-5	TRBV7-8	.	.	TGTGCCAGCAGCTGGATGGCTAGTAGGAAGATAGAGACCCAGTACTTC	CASSWMASRKIETQYF